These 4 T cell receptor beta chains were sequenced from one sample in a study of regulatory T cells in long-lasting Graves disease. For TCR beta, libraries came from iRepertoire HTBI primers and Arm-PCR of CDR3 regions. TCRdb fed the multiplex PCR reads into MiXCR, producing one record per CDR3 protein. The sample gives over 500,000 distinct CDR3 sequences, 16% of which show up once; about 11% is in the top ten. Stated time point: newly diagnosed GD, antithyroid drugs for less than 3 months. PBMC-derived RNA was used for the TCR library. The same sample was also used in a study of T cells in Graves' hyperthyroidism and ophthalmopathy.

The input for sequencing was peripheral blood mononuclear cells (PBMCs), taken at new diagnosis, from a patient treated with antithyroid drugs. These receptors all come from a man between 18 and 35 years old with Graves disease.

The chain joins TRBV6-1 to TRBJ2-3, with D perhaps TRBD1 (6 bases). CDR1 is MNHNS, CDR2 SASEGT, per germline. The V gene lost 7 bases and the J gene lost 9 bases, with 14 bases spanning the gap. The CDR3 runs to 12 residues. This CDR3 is CASNTGIETQYF. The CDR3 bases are TGTGCCAGCAATACAGGGATCGAGACGCAGTATTTT.

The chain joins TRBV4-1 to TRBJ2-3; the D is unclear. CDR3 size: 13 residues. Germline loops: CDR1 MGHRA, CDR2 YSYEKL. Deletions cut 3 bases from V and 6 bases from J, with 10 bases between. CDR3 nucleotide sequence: TGCGCCAGCAGCCAGGGATATTTGGATACGCAGTATTTT. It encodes CASSQGYLDTQYF.

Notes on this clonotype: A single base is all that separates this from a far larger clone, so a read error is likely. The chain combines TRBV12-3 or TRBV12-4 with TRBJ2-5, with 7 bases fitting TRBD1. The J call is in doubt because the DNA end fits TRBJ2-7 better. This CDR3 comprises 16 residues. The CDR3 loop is CACSPRTGRHSYEQYF. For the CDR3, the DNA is TGTGCCTGCAGTCCCCGGACAGGACGCCACTCCTACGAGCAGTACTTC.

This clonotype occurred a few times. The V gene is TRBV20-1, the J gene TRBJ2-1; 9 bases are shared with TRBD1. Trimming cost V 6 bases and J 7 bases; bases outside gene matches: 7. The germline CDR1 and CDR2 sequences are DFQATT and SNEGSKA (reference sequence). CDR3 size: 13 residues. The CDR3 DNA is TGCAGTGCAGAGGGGACAGGGAGTAATGAGCAGTTCTTC. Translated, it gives CSAEGTGSNEQFF.